What follows describes a single TCR beta chain. It lacks a known antigen. Base qualities are missing; no much larger clone stands one base away. In Seattle, one collaborating source enrolled patients while the infection was active and tracked those patients longitudinally over the course of disease. Whole blood was collected in K2EDTA tubes by collaborating institutions according to the institutions' own protocols. For TCRbeta analysis, collaborators shipped samples in one of three forms: frozen whole blood, isolated PBMCs, or DNA extracted from either of those sample types. The source of the sample is a study of blood T cell repertoires in COVID-19 (dated by TCRdb to 2018 to 2021). For the study in its entirety: The collaborator samples originated in the United States, Italy and Spain and spanned the acute and convalescent phases of COVID-19. The dataset comprised deeply sampled blood TCRbeta repertoires from subjects exposed to, actively infected with, or recovered from COVID-19. Where available, HLA class I and class II types were obtained from metadata supplied by the sample provider rather than from assay-based typing. The material from the prospective study consisted of cDNA or gDNA derived from T cells, B-cell-depleted T cells, or PBMCs. Sample metadata almost always included a de-identified subject ID, COVID-19 status, age in years and sex. The repertoires were made available in a free public database intended to serve as a resource for research on the immune response to SARS-CoV-2. The samples were drawn from two sources: the first 160 participants of the ongoing ImmuneRACE study, and 1,200 or so subjects contributed by 6 global collaborators. Broad study findings and their caveats: The amount of clinical and demographic metadata varied by source and participant and was provided uncurated.

From the cysteine up to the phenylalanine, the CDR3 has a length of 14 residues. The read is trimmed to its CDR3 DNA, 42 bases read in frame from base 1. From the germline V gene (reference sequence), CDR1 is GTSNPN and CDR2 is SVGIG. V loses 0 bases of germline sequence and J loses 9 bases, and the interval between the two ends is 12 bases. The immunoSEQ Assay, a bias-controlled multiplex PCR, was used to amplify TCRbeta CDR3 regions from genomic DNA. In the source study's methods: Nucleated cell counts per sample were estimated from amplification of reference gene primers within the assay. To quantify the absolute abundance of each unique TCRbeta CDR3 rearrangement, sequence reads were collapsed and filtered. For each sample, productive Simpson clonality was calculated by taking the square root of Simpson's diversity index across productive rearrangements. TCRdb retrieved this table from immuneACCESS and kept in-frame rearrangements only. Not all clones are present; in checked studies, unresolved V genes account for under half, and no reason is known for the remainder. The DNA was the basis for D and trimming; V, J and clone size are from that table. This sample lists about 200,000 clones; around four fifths were detected once. In total, the top ten clones hold 0.85% to 0.95% of the sample.

The sequence is built from TRBV30 and TRBJ1-6; a tentative D match to TRBD1 spans 5 bases. Sequencing input: peripheral blood. The receptor comes from a man aged 55 to 69 with COVID-19, enrolled during active disease. The DNA sequence reads TGTGCCTGGAGTGTGACAGTGTACACTTCACCCCTCCACTTT. Its translation reads: CAWSVTVYTSPLHF.